This TCR beta chain emerged from a study of blood T cell repertoires in COVID-19. Whole-study context: Acute-phase and convalescent COVID-19 samples originated in the United States, Italy and Spain. The analysed material was cDNA or gDNA that came from T cells, B-cell-depleted T cells, or PBMCs.

Per the study methods: The assay estimated nucleated cells by amplifying reference gene primers. Libraries were prepared by immunoSEQ multiplex PCR; TCRdb keeps only in-frame clonotypes and omits some of them. That table furnishes V, J and clone size, whereas the DNA furnished D and trimming. The sample lists about 40,000 clones; 80% to 90% were seen once. V shed 0 bases and J shed 0 bases, with 7 bases lying between them. CDR1 and CDR2 (germline): SGDLS, YYNGEE. The CDR3 covers 15 residues. Sequenced material: peripheral blood. The TCR sequence derives from a man between 65 and 79 years old with active COVID-19. V is TRBV9 and J is TRBJ1-3; no clear D gene. CDR3 in DNA: TGTGCCAGCAGCGTAGGTACAGACTCTGGAAACACCATATATTTT. Its protein product is CASSVGTDSGNTIYF. The whole variable domain, filled in from reference TRBV9 and TRBJ1-3, reads DSGVTQTPKHLITATGQRVTLRCSPRSGDLSVYWYQQSLDQGLQFLIQYYNGEERAKGNILERFSAQQFPDLHSELNLSSLELGDSALYFCASSVGTDSGNTIYFGEGSWLTVV.